This record covers a single TCR beta chain. This entry belongs to a study of patients and donors after allogeneic stem cell transplantation. TCRdb independently ran MiXCR on the RT-PCR reads; one entry per CDR3 protein. The data contain 160,000 or so distinct CDR3 sequences, approximately 25% of them seen just once; the ten biggest clones take up roughly 26%. CDR1 and CDR2 from the germline V gene are SGHRS and YFSETQ. This CDR3 comprises 13 residues. Trimming took 1 base from V and 4 from J, leaving 5 bases between them. The sequenced sample was blood, either unsorted or a sorted T cell fraction (not recorded which). This chain links TRBV5-1 with TRBJ2-2, with D uncertain. This receptor was taken from a human donor who was either an allogeneic HSCT recipient or a stem cell or donor lymphocyte infusion donor (not recorded which). It is not recorded whose cells these are; they may come from a transplant donor. The CDR3 spells CASSLTLTGELFF. CDR3 nucleotide sequence: TGCGCCAGCAGCTTGACACTCACCGGGGAGCTGTTTTTT.